The entry below gives a single T cell receptor (beta chain) sequence along with its context. This sample was taken from a study of identical twins. TCRdb re-called the 5' RACE reads with MiXCR, one entry per CDR3 protein. Here the sample spans around 490,000 distinct CDR3 sequences, 20% to 25% being singletons. CDR3 size: 16 residues. From germline, CDR1 is SGDLS and CDR2 YYNGEE. The J segment lost 9 bases and the V segment lost 4 bases, leaving 12 bases of the junction unmatched. This sample was also put to use in a study of yellow fever vaccine responses in identical twins.

The origin of this receptor is a woman aged 18-29 years in good health. The chain couples TRBV9 to TRBJ1-6; 8 nucleotides align to TRBD1. Sequencing used CD4+ T cells sorted from blood. The CDR3 DNA follows: TGTGCCAGCAGCACCCAATCGGACAGGGCAGGTTCACCCCTCCACTTT. Translated: CASSTQSDRAGSPLHF. The entire variable domain, with the rest obtained from reference TRBV9 and TRBJ1-6, is as follows: DSGVTQTPKHLITATGQRVTLRCSPRSGDLSVYWYQQSLDQGLQFLIQYYNGEERAKGNILERFSAQQFPDLHSELNLSSLELGDSALYFCASSTQSDRAGSPLHFGNGTRLTVT.